This T cell receptor beta chain is drawn from a study of Graves' ophthalmopathy and Graves' hyperthyroidism. As the template, RNA transcripts were used to amplify TCR beta CDR3 regions. An opening RT-PCR round employed HTBI primers and preceded a second-round multiplex PCR. A single record per CDR3 protein comes from TCRdb applying MiXCR to the multiplex PCR reads. Among almost 750,000 distinct CDR3 sequences listed, roughly 41% were seen once. Ophthalmopathy donors showed moderate-to-severe activity, CAS ≥3, NOSPECS ≥4 and a duration under 3 months. The study excluded patients with other autoimmune diseases, uncontrolled infections, pregnancy or lactation. It was on clinical symptoms, serum thyroxine, TRAb, thyroid ultrasound and orbital computed tomography that diagnosis relied. PBMCs originated in 7.5 to 10 ml of fresh peripheral blood. The sample holds many counts of this clonotype. Trimming left V 6 bases short and J 1 base short, with 9 bases between. This CDR3 is 14 amino acids long. Germline V lookup: CDR1 SEHNR, CDR2 FQNEAQ (reference sequence).

Sequences were obtained from peripheral blood. The source of this sequence is an adult man with Graves' ophthalmopathy. V and J are TRBV7-9 and TRBJ2-2; no firm D call. The CDR3 bases are TGTGCCAGCAGTTTAAGGCAGAACACCGGGGAGCTGTTTTTT. It encodes CASSLRQNTGELFF. The full variable domain, its missing parts supplied by reference TRBV7-9 and TRBJ2-2, is DTGVSQNPRHKITKRGQNVTFRCDPISEHNRLYWYRQTLGQGPEFLTYFQNEAQLEKSRLLSDRFSAERPKGSFSTLEIQRTEQGDSAMYLCASSLRQNTGELFFGEGSRLTVL.